The rows below give T cell receptor beta chains drawn from one sample of a study of cytomegalovirus exposure and HLA in healthy donors. Generated by immunoSEQ multiplex PCR, the TCRdb table keeps only in-frame clones and is missing some. The sample gives some 130,000 clones, roughly 80% of which show up once; approximately 7.8% is in the top ten. Sequenced material: PBMCs. Every receptor here comes from a male donor in good health and CMV-seronegative. Each CDR3 is given with its conserved first and last residue. D genes are given only for firm matches. The listing skips clone size in some rows; elsewhere it reads once, few, many or a size class.

d_call j_call v_call clone_size cdr3_aa cdr3_nt
NA TRBJ2-5 TRBV29-1 once CSVAFTTQETQYF TGCAGCGTCGCCTTTACCACCCAGGAGACCCAGTACTTC
TRBD1 TRBJ2-7 TRBV4-3 NA CASSLQTGNYEQYF TGCGCCAGCAGCCTTCAGACAGGGAACTACGAGCAGTACTTC
TRBD2 TRBJ2-3 TRBV6-6 NA CASLAADTQYF TGTGCCAGCCTAGCGGCAGATACGCAGTATTTT
NA TRBJ2-3 TRBV27 NA CASSLRQARDTQYF TGTGCCAGCAGTTTAAGGCAGGCCCGGGATACGCAGTATTTT
NA TRBJ2-3 TRBV2 NA CASTVGVWTASTDTQYF TGTGCCAGCACCGTAGGGGTATGGACGGCTAGCACAGATACGCAGTATTTT
NA TRBJ2-7 TRBV6-5 few CASSYGSEQYF TGTGCCAGCAGTTACGGGAGCGAGCAGTACTTC
TRBD1 TRBJ2-3 TRBV6-5 NA CASRRTGWNTDTQYF TGTGCCAGCAGGAGGACAGGGTGGAACACAGATACGCAGTATTTT
TRBD1 TRBJ1-5 TRBV28 NA CASSPRTGMNQPQHF TGTGCCAGCAGTCCCCGGACAGGGATGAATCAGCCCCAGCATTTT
TRBD1 TRBJ2-5 TRBV6-1 NA CASSEVGTGSEAQYF TGTGCCAGCAGTGAAGTCGGGACAGGGTCGGAGGCCCAGTACTTC
NA TRBJ1-1 TRBV6-1 NA CASSALTEAFF TGTGCCAGCAGTGCCCTAACTGAAGCTTTCTTT
TRBD1 TRBJ1-2 TRBV19 NA CASKDRGNYGYTF TGTGCCAGTAAAGACAGGGGTAACTATGGCTACACCTTC
TRBD1 TRBJ2-7 TRBV9 few CASSVAQGPYEQYF TGTGCCAGCAGCGTAGCACAGGGGCCCTACGAGCAGTACTTC
NA TRBJ2-7 TRBV4-1 NA CASSQPGAGKTYEQYF TGCGCCAGCAGCCAACCAGGCGCAGGGAAAACCTACGAGCAGTACTTC
TRBD1 TRBJ1-3 TRBV4-3 few CASSQGQGAGGNTIYF TGCGCCAGCAGCCAAGGACAGGGGGCTGGCGGAAACACCATATATTTT
NA TRBJ2-5 TRBV7-2 few CASSLRRDAGTQYF TGTGCCAGCAGCTTAAGGCGAGACGCGGGGACCCAGTACTTC
NA TRBJ1-1 TRBV7-9 NA CASSLALQGLMNTEAFF TGTGCCAGCAGCTTAGCCCTACAGGGCCTCATGAACACTGAAGCTTTCTTT
TRBD1 TRBJ1-1 TRBV7-2 NA CASSLADRGRTEAFF TGTGCCAGCAGCTTAGCCGACAGGGGGCGCACTGAAGCTTTCTTT